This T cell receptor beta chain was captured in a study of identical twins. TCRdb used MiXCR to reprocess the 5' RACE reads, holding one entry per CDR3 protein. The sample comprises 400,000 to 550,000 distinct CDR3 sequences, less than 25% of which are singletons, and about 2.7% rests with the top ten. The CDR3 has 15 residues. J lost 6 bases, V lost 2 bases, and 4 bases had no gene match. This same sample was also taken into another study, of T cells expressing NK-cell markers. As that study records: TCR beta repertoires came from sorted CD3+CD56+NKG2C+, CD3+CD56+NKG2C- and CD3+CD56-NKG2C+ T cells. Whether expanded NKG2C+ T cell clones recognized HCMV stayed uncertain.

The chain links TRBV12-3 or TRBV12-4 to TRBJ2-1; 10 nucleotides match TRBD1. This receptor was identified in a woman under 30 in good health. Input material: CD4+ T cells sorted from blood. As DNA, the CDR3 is TGTGCCAGCAGTTTACGGGACAGGGGTATCAATGAGCAGTTCTTC. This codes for CASSLRDRGINEQFF.